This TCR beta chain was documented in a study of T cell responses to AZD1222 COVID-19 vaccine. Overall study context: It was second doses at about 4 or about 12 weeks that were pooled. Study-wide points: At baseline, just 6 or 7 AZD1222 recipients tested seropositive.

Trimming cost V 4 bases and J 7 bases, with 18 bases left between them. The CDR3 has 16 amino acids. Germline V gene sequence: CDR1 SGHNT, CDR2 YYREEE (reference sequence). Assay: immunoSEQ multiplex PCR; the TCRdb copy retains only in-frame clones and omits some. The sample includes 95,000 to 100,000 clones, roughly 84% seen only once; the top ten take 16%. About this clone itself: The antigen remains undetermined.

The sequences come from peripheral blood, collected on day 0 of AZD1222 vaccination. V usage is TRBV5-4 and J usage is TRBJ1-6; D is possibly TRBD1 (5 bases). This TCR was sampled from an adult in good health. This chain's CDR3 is CASSDPRGRANSPLHF. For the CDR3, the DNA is TGTGCCAGCAGCGACCCCAGAGGCAGGGCCAATTCACCCCTCCACTTT.